Listed below are T cell receptor beta chains from one sample, sequenced in a study of control samples from healthy donors and cancer patients. Libraries were prepared by immunoSEQ multiplex PCR; TCRdb keeps only in-frame clonotypes and omits some of them. The profile shows under 200,000 clones, just under 95% of them singletons. Sample: blood. These receptors originate from a woman in her thirties or forties in good health. Both conserved end residues are trimmed from each CDR3.

V gene: TRBV4-1; CDR3 protein: ASSVNGNSPLH
V gene: TRBV10-2; CDR3 protein: ASRAKRGSPLH
V gene: TRBV12-5; CDR3 protein: ASGSGPISYEQY
V gene: TRBV5-1; CDR3 protein: ASSLAETGTTYEQY
V gene: TRBV19; CDR3 protein: ASSIVGTSGGQETQY
V gene: TRBV11-2; CDR3 protein: ASSLGQGRTGELF
V gene: TRBV11-1; CDR3 protein: ASSLGLADTDTQY
V gene: TRBV6-5; CDR3 protein: ASSHQTENTEAF
V gene: TRBV7-9; CDR3 protein: ASRTGYLAEAF
V gene: TRBV5-1; CDR3 protein: ASRPGATNEKLF
V gene: TRBV7-2; CDR3 protein: ASSPGGGRRGQDTQY
V gene: TRBV28; CDR3 protein: ASSFSGPLGGGGYT
V gene: TRBV19; CDR3 protein: ASSIETVYGYT
V gene: TRBV7-9; CDR3 protein: ASSLRSAQGSSYNEQF
V gene: TRBV4-1; CDR3 protein: ASSQDPPEAF
V gene: TRBV7-9; CDR3 protein: ASSLWDSAYNEQF
V gene: TRBV4-2; CDR3 protein: ASSNKGGPKETQY
V gene: TRBV7-2; CDR3 protein: ASSLGSAYNYGYT
V gene: TRBV29-1; CDR3 protein: SVEVLGRGANVLT
V gene: TRBV24-1; CDR3 protein: ATSDPQGYGYT
V gene: TRBV3-1/TRBV3-2; CDR3 protein: ASSQDPRLGGTDTQY
V gene: TRBV4-3; CDR3 protein: ASSQFPGDEQY
V gene: TRBV30; CDR3 protein: AWGIQGLGVLT
V gene: TRBV10-2; CDR3 protein: ASSETGHLGSYEQY
V gene: TRBV19; CDR3 protein: ASRPGTGDEKLF
V gene: TRBV29-1; CDR3 protein: SVDRGGGYT
V gene: TRBV5-1; CDR3 protein: ASSKSGSGISDEQF
V gene: TRBV28; CDR3 protein: ASTRSSYNEQF
V gene: TRBV19; CDR3 protein: ASSIEGTGISGNTIY
V gene: TRBV3-1/TRBV3-2; CDR3 protein: ASSQVPEGNYGYT
V gene: TRBV5-5; CDR3 protein: ASSPDRVQEQY
V gene: TRBV27; CDR3 protein: ASSPLKQGGSNQPQH
V gene: TRBV5-6; CDR3 protein: ASTRDRAGNTIY
V gene: TRBV4-3; CDR3 protein: ASSQYPSGSYEQY
V gene: TRBV7-8; CDR3 protein: ASSRTAYSNQPQH